Below are 23 T cell receptor beta chains sequenced from a single sample in a study of blood T cells in healthy people across ages. A sample-barcoded 5' primer and a J-beta primer mix were used in a second PCR of about 7 to 12 cycles. A single record per CDR3 protein comes from TCRdb applying MiXCR to the 5' RACE reads. The sample has approximately 830,000 distinct CDR3 sequences; roughly 60% are singletons. Sequenced sample: blood. The receptors here all came from a man aged 25-40 years in good health.

This clonotype was counted a few times. V and J are TRBV4-2 and TRBJ2-4; D remains ambiguous. Germline values: CDR1 LGHNA, CDR2 YNFKEQ. V lost 3 bases and J lost 11, with 14 bases in between. The CDR3 length is 13 residues. The CDR3 protein is CASSHYKDLVQYF. The CDR3 DNA is TGTGCCAGCAGCCACTACAAGGACCTCGTTCAGTACTTC.

As concerns this clonotype: One junction end does not reproduce the germline sequence, and a read error may be involved. This chain uses TRBV20-1 with TRBJ2-1; TRBD1 matches 7 bases. Germline values: CDR1 DFQATT, CDR2 SNEGSKA (reference sequence). This CDR3 is built from 15 residues. CDR3 DNA: TGCAGTGCTAGATCGGCGGACAGGTCCTACGATGAGCAGTTCTTC. It translates to CSARSADRSYDEQFF.

V and J are TRBV6-1 and TRBJ2-7; 7 bases map to TRBD1. V dropped 4 bases and J dropped 4; count of bases not matched to a gene: 4. This CDR3 is built from 13 residues. CDR1 is MNHNS, CDR2 SASEGT, per germline. CDR3 bases: TGTGCCAGCAGTGGGGACAGACAATACGAGCAGTACTTC. It specifies CASSGDRQYEQYF.

Only a few counts were recorded for this clonotype. CDR3 DNA: TGTGCCAGCAGCCCAAGGACTAGCGGTGCAACGGGGACCCAGTACTTC. It specifies CASSPRTSGATGTQYF. The chain employs TRBV11-2 and TRBJ2-5, with TRBD2 matching 10 bases. Germline loops: CDR1 SGHAT, CDR2 FQNNGV. The CDR3 has 16 amino acids. Losses at the gene ends were 5 bases for V and 7 bases for J; bases not matched to a gene: 13.

The chain combines TRBV27 with TRBJ2-5; D call uncertain. CDR1 is MNHEY and CDR2 is SMNVEV in the germline V gene (reference sequence). This CDR3 has 14 residues. V was shortened by 8 bases and J by 1 base, with 14 bases between the two germline ends. The CDR3 reads CASGPRVIQETQYF. In nucleotides, the CDR3 is TGTGCCAGCGGCCCCCGGGTCATCCAAGAGACCCAGTACTTC.

Turning to this clonotype: The junction and the germline gene differ at one end; a read error may be behind it. The V gene is TRBV10-3, the J gene TRBJ2-1; TRBD2 aligns across 10 bases. Germline CDR1 is ENHRY and CDR2 is SYGVKD. The CDR3 has 16 amino acids. The CDR3 loop reads CAIRIRLAGSYSEQFF. The CDR3 DNA is TGTGCCATCAGGATTCGACTAGCGGGTTCCTACAGTGAGCAGTTCTTC.

This chain uses TRBV4-3 with TRBJ2-1, with 9 positions matching TRBD1. CDR3 size: 15 residues. The trim removed 1 base at V and 10 bases at J, leaving 8 bases unmatched. Germline V gene data show CDR1 as LGHNA and CDR2 as YSLEER. The CDR3 loop is CASSQVPGQGREQFF. The DNA of the CDR3 is TGCGCCAGCAGCCAAGTCCCGGGACAGGGACGCGAGCAGTTCTTC.

This chain links TRBV10-3 with TRBJ2-1, with 8 bases that match TRBD1. Germline V gene lookup returns CDR1 ENHRY and CDR2 SYGVKD. V gave up 6 bases and J gave up 3 bases; unmatched junction bases: 7. CDR3 size: 15 residues. The CDR3 sequence is CAISPTGEFYNEQFF. The DNA of the CDR3 is TGTGCCATCAGCCCGACAGGGGAGTTCTACAATGAGCAGTTCTTC.

Of note for this clonotype: Its ends do not fully match the called genes, so a read error is possible. The J gene is TRBJ1-2, the V gene TRBV2; no clear D gene. Germline CDR1 SNHLY, CDR2 FYNNEI. This CDR3 region has 13 residues. The CDR3 bases are TGTGCCAGCAGTGAAGGCGGTGATTATGGCTGCACCTTC. The encoded protein is CASSEGGDYGCTF. Together with reference TRBV2 and TRBJ1-2, the CDR3 gives the full variable domain: EPEVTQTPSHQVTQMGQEVILRCVPISNHLYFYWYRQILGQKVEFLVSFYNNEISEKSEIFDDQFSVERPDGSNFTLKIRSTKLEDSAMYFCASSEGGDYGCTFGSGTRLTVV.

This clonotype was seen a handful of times. CDR3 nucleotides: TGCAGCGTTGAAACTAGCTCCTACAATGAGCAGTTCTTC. Amino acid sequence: CSVETSSYNEQFF. The chain links TRBV29-1 to TRBJ2-1; D may be TRBD2 (5 bases). The CDR3 spans 13 residues. The V gene's germline CDR1 is SQVTM and CDR2 ANQGSEA. Trimming removed 2 bases from V and 0 bases from J, with 5 bases in between.

The genes are TRBV10-3 and TRBJ1-2, with D tentatively TRBD1 (5 bases). Looked up from germline, CDR1 is ENHRY and CDR2 is SYGVKD. The germline V and J ends were trimmed by 10 bases and 3 bases, with 15 bases remaining between them. The CDR3 extends over 13 amino acids. For the CDR3, the DNA is TGTGCCACCGGGGCGCGGGCCGACTATGGCTACACCTTC. Translated: CATGARADYGYTF.

This clonotype turned up a few times. The J gene is TRBJ1-1, the V gene TRBV4-3, with D possibly matching TRBD1 (5 bases). V was pared by 0 bases and J by 0 bases, with 17 bases between. Germline V gives CDR1 LGHNA, CDR2 YSLEER. The CDR3 contains 18 residues. The CDR3 DNA follows: TGCGCCAGCAGCCAAGACGGGGCGGCTGGGAGCATGAACACTGAAGCTTTCTTT. As protein: CASSQDGAAGSMNTEAFF.

This CDR3 reads CASSPLEGQRRETQYF. CDR3 nucleotide sequence: TGTGCCAGCAGTCCCCTGGAGGGACAAAGACGAGAGACCCAGTACTTC. The chain has TRBV28 and TRBJ2-5; D may correspond to TRBD1 or TRBD2 (6 bases each). The CDR3 is 16 amino acids. Germline CDR1 is MDHEN and CDR2 is SYDVKM. Trimming left V 5 bases short and J 4 bases short, with 20 bases between.

This clonotype occurred a few times. The genes are TRBV7-9 and TRBJ2-1, with D tentatively TRBD1 (6 bases). Germline V gene data show CDR1 as SEHNR and CDR2 as FQNEAQ (reference sequence). The CDR3 length is 15 residues. V gave up 0 bases and J gave up 7 bases, with 13 bases separating them. The CDR3: CASSLASRDINEQFF. The CDR3 region has the DNA TGTGCCAGCAGCTTAGCCTCGAGGGACATTAATGAGCAGTTCTTC. Together with reference TRBV7-9 and TRBJ2-1, the CDR3 gives the full variable domain: DTGVSQNPRHKITKRGQNVTFRCDPISEHNRLYWYRQTLGQGPEFLTYFQNEAQLEKSRLLSDRFSAERPKGSFSTLEIQRTEQGDSAMYLCASSLASRDINEQFFGPGTRLTVL.

The rearrangement joins TRBV6-1 to TRBJ1-2; D ambiguous. CDR1 and CDR2 from the germline V gene are MNHNS and SASEGT. The CDR3 sequence is 13 residues long. V dropped 2 bases and J dropped 8 bases, with 12 bases sitting between them. As DNA, the CDR3 is TGTGCCAGCAGTGAACAGGTCCTATGGGGCTACACCTTC. It encodes CASSEQVLWGYTF.

This sequence joins TRBV4-3 and TRBJ2-3; the D gene is possibly TRBD1 (6 bases). The CDR3 contains 18 residues. V lost 0 bases, J lost 2 bases, and 18 bases lay in between. Germline V lookup: CDR1 LGHNA, CDR2 YSLEER. Here the CDR3 DNA reads TGCGCCAGCAGCCAAGATCTTGGTTCAGGGGCCTTCACAGATACGCAGTATTTT. Translated, it gives CASSQDLGSGAFTDTQYF.

This clonotype was observed a handful of times. V and J are TRBV3-1 and TRBJ2-7; 9 nucleotides line up with TRBD1. The CDR3 length is 17 residues. Germline CDR1 reads LGHDT; CDR2 reads YNNKEL (reference sequence). Trimming at V came to 1 base and at J to 3 bases, leaving 10 bases not matched to a gene. This CDR3 is CASSQALGQGWIYEQYF. CDR3 coding DNA: TGTGCCAGCAGCCAAGCTTTGGGACAGGGATGGATCTACGAGCAGTACTTC.

This clonotype was counted only a few times. One end of the junction does not line up with germline, which may come from a read error. The chain carries TRBV3-1 and TRBJ2-3; D is perhaps TRBD1 or TRBD2 (5 bases each). Germline CDR1 reads LGHDT; CDR2 reads YNNKEL (reference sequence). The CDR3 loop spans 12 amino acids. The CDR3 region is CASSLGEVTQYF. DNA of the CDR3: TGCGCCAGCAGCCTGGGGGAAGTTACGCAGTATTTT.

The V and J genes are TRBV3-1 and TRBJ1-1, with D unresolved. The V and J ends lost 2 bases and 4 bases respectively, with 17 bases between them. Per germline, CDR1 LGHDT and CDR2 YNNKEL (reference sequence). The CDR3 runs 16 residues. CDR3 residues: CASSQSGGGRSTEAFF. DNA of the CDR3: TGTGCCAGCAGCCAATCGGGAGGAGGGAGGAGCACTGAAGCTTTCTTT.

In the case of this clonotype: Given a much more abundant clone one base away, this may be a read error. The chain has TRBV20-1 and TRBJ1-2; D might be TRBD1 (5 bases). The germline V gene has CDR1 DFQATT and CDR2 SNEGSKA (reference sequence). Trimming took off 0 bases at V and 2 bases at J, with 13 bases between the two ends. The CDR3 runs 15 residues. The CDR3 sequence is CSARDLVAGNYGYTF. CDR3 nucleotide sequence: TGCAGTGCTAGAGATCTCGTCGCAGGGAACTATGGCTACACCTTC.

This chain uses TRBV27 with TRBJ2-7, with 9 bases that match TRBD2. The trim removed 2 bases at V and 5 bases at J, leaving 10 bases unmatched. This CDR3 contains 16 residues. Looked up from germline, CDR1 is MNHEY and CDR2 is SMNVEV (reference sequence). CDR3 DNA sequence: TGTGCCAGCAGTTTAGTGAGTAGCGGGGGTACGAACGAGCAGTACTTC. Protein: CASSLVSSGGTNEQYF.

This clonotype was detected a few times. The chain joins TRBV5-1 to TRBJ2-1; D not resolved. Between the trimmed V and J ends, which lost 0 bases and 4 bases, there was a span of 8 bases. The CDR3 loop spans 14 amino acids. The V gene's germline CDR1 is SGHRS and CDR2 YFSETQ. The CDR3 loop reads CASSLVSHYNEQFF. The DNA of the CDR3 is TGCGCCAGCAGCTTGGTTTCCCATTACAATGAGCAGTTCTTC.

This chain connects TRBV5-1 to TRBJ2-7, with D possibly matching TRBD1 (5 bases). Trimming removed 0 bases at V and 1 base at J, with 14 bases between. Germline V gene data show CDR1 as SGHRS and CDR2 as YFSETQ. This CDR3 spans 16 amino acids. The CDR3 nucleotides read TGCGCCAGCAGCTTGGTTCAGGACATTAAATCCTACGAGCAGTACTTC. Its protein is CASSLVQDIKSYEQYF.